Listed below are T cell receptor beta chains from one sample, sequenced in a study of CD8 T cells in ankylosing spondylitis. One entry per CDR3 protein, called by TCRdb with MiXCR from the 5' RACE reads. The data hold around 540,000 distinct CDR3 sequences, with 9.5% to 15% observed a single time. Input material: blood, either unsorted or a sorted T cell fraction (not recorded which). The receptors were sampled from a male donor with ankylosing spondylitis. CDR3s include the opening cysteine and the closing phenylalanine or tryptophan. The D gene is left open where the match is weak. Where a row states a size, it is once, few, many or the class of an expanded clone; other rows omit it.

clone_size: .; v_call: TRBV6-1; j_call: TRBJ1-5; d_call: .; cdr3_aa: CASLAVNSNQPQHF; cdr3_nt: TGTGCCAGTCTAGCAGTGAATAGCAATCAGCCCCAGCATTTT
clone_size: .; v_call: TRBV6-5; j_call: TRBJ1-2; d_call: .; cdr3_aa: CASSYLATGGNYGYTF; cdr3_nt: TGTGCCAGCAGTTACTTGGCGACCGGGGGAAACTATGGCTACACCTTC
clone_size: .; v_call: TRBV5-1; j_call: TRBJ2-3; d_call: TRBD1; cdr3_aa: CASTRTGGSDTQYF; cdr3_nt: TGCGCCAGCACCAGGACAGGGGGCTCAGATACGCAGTATTTT
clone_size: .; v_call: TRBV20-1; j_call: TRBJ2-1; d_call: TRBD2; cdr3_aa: CSAVGRLADNEQFF; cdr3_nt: TGCAGTGCGGTGGGGCGACTAGCGGACAATGAGCAGTTCTTC
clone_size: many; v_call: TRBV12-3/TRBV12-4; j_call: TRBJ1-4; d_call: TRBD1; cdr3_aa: CASRRTGANEKLFF; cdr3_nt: TGTGCCAGCAGGCGGACAGGTGCTAATGAAAAACTGTTTTTT
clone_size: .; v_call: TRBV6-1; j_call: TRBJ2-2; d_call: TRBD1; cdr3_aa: CASSALGTGSTGELFF; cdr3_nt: TGTGCCAGCAGTGCCCTCGGGACAGGGTCCACCGGGGAGCTGTTTTTT
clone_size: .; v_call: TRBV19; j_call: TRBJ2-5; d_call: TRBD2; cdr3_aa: CASSATSGTEETQYF; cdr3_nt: TGTGCCAGTAGTGCGACTAGCGGGACGGAAGAGACCCAGTACTTC
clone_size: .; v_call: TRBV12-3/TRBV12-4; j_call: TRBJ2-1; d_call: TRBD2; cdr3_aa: CASSLTSVSEQFF; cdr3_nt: TGTGCCAGCAGTTTAACTAGCGTGAGTGAGCAGTTCTTC
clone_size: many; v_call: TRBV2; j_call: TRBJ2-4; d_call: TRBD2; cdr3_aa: CASSSAGGNIQYF; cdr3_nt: TGTGCCAGCAGTTCCGCGGGGGGGAACATTCAGTACTTC
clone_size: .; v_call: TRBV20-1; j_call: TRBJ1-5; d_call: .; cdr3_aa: CSARSGGGEAQHF; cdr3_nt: TGCAGTGCTAGATCCGGCGGGGGCGAAGCCCAGCATTTT
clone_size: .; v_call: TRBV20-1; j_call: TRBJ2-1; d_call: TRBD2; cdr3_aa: CSARDLYQREGWEQFF; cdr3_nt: TGCAGTGCTAGAGATCTCTATCAGCGGGAGGGTTGGGAGCAGTTCTTC
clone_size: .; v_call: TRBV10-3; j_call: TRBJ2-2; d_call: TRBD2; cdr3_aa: CATGNSGANTGELFF; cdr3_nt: TGTGCCACCGGGAATAGCGGGGCGAACACCGGGGAGCTGTTTTTT
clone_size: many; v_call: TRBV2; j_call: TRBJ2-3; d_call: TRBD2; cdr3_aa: CASSVRLALSTDTQYF; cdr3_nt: TGTGCCAGCAGTGTACGACTAGCGCTTAGCACAGATACGCAGTATTTT
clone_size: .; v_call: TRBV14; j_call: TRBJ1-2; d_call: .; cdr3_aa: CASSHPRVGGYTF; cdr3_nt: TGTGCCAGCAGCCACCCTAGGGTGGGTGGCTACACCTTC
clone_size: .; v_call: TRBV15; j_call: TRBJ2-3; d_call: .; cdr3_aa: CATSRDQGDTQYF; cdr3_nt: TGTGCCACCAGCAGAGATCAAGGAGATACGCAGTATTTT
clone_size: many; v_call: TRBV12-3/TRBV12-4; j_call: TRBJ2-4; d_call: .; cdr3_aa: CASGIVGIIQYF; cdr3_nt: TGTGCCTCCGGGATCGTGGGGATTATTCAGTACTTC
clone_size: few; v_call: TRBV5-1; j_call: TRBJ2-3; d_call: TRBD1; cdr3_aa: CASSLGQAGDTQYF; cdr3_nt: TGCGCCAGCAGCCTCGGACAGGCGGGAGATACGCAGTATTTT
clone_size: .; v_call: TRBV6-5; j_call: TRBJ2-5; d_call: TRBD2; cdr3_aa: CASSYGLAGKETQYF; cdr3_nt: TGTGCCAGCAGTTACGGACTAGCGGGGAAAGAGACCCAGTACTTC
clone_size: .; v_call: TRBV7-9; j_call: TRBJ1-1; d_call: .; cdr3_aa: CASSFLDTEAFF; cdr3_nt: TGTGCCAGCAGCTTTCTAGACACTGAAGCTTTCTTT
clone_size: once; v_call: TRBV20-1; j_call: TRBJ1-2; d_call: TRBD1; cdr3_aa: CSLTGDHYGYTF; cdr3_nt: TGCAGCCTTACAGGGGACCACTATGGCTACACCTTC
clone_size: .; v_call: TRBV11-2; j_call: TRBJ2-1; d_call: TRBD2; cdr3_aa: CASSLQAGGIYNEQFF; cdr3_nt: TGTGCCAGCAGCTTACAAGCGGGAGGGATCTACAATGAGCAGTTCTTC
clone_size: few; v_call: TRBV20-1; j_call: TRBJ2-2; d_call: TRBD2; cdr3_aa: CSARATSGSIPNTGELFF; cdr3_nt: TGCAGTGCTAGAGCGACTAGCGGGAGTATCCCGAACACCGGGGAGCTGTTTTTT
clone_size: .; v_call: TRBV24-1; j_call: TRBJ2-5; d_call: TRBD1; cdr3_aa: CATSDPDRDQETQYF; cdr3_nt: TGTGCCACCAGTGACCCCGACAGGGACCAAGAGACCCAGTACTTC
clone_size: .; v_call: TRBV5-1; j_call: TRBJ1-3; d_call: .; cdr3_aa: CASSSEGGVTGNTIYF; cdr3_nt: TGCGCCAGCAGCTCGGAGGGGGGAGTAACTGGAAACACCATATATTTT
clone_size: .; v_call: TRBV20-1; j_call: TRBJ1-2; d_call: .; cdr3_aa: CSARDLGYGYTF; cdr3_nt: TGCAGTGCTAGAGATCTTGGCTATGGCTACACCTTC
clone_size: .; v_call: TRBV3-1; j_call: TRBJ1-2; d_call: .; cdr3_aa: CASSQDAGARGYTF; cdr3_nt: TGTGCCAGCAGCCAAGATGCGGGGGCTCGGGGCTACACCTTC
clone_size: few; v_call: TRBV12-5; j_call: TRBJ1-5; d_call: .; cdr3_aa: CASGMDQPQHF; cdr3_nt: TGTGCTAGTGGTATGGATCAGCCCCAGCATTTT
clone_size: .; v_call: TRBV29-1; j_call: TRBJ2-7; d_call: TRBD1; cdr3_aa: CSVEYRRHRGAYEQYF; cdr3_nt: TGCAGCGTTGAGTACCGTCGCCACAGGGGAGCCTACGAGCAGTACTTC
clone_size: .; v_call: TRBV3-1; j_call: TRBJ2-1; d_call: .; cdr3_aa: CASSPTLSVEQFF; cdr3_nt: TGTGCCAGCAGCCCCACGTTAAGTGTTGAGCAGTTCTTC
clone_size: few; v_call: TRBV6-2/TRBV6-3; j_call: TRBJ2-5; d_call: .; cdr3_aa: CASRQRGGGETQYF; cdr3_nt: TGTGCCAGCAGACAGAGGGGAGGAGGGGAGACCCAGTACTTC
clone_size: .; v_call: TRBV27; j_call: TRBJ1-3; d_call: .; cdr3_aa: CASRHSSGNTIYF; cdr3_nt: TGTGCCAGCAGACACAGCTCTGGAAACACCATATATTTT
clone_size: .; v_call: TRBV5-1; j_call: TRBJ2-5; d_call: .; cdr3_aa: CASSSRGNHQETQYF; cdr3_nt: TGCGCCAGCAGCTCCCGCGGGAACCACCAAGAGACCCAGTACTTC
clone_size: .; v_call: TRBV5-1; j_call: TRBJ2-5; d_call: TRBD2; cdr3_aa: CASSLGGRGGETQYF; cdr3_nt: TGCGCCAGCAGCTTGGGAGGTCGCGGGGGAGAGACCCAGTACTTC
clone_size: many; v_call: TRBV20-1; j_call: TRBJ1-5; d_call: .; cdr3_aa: CSAADNQPQHF; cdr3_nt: TGCAGTGCTGCGGACAATCAGCCCCAGCATTTT
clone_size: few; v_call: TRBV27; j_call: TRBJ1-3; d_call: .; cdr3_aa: CASSGGRTGNTIYF; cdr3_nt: TGTGCCAGCAGTGGGGGTCGTACTGGAAACACCATATATTTT
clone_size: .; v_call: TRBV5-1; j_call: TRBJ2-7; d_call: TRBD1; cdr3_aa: CASSSATGDYEQYF; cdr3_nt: TGCGCCAGCAGCTCAGCGACAGGGGACTACGAGCAGTACTTC
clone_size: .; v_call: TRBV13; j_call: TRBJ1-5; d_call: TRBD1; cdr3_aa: CASSYGQGINQPQHF; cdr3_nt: TGTGCCAGCAGTTACGGACAGGGCATAAATCAGCCCCAGCATTTT
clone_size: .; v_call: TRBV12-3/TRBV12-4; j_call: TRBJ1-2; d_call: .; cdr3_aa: CASSTRVGYGYTF; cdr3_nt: TGTGCCAGCAGTACCAGGGTGGGCTATGGCTACACCTTC
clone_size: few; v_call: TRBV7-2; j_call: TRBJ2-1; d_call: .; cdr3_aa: CASSLSASSEYNEQFF; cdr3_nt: TGTGCCAGCAGCTTATCCGCGTCTAGCGAATACAATGAGCAGTTCTTC
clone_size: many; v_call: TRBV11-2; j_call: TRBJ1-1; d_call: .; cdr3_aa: CASSFGGLDTEAFF; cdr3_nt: TGTGCCAGCAGCTTCGGGGGTTTGGACACTGAAGCTTTCTTT
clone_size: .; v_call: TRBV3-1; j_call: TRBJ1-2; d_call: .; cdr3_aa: CASRTANYGYTF; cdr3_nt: TGTGCCAGCCGGACGGCTAACTATGGCTACACCTTC
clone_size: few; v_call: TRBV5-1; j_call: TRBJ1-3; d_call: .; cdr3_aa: CASRTGSSGNTIYF; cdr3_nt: TGCGCCAGCAGGACCGGTAGCTCTGGAAACACCATATATTTT
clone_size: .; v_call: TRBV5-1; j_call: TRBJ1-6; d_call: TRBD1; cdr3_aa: CASSSQGAKSPLHF; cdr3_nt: TGCGCCAGCAGCTCACAGGGGGCAAAATCACCCCTCCACTTT
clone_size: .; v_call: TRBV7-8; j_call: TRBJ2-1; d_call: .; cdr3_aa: CASSPQVEQFF; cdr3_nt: TGTGCCAGCAGCCCCCAGGTTGAGCAGTTCTTC
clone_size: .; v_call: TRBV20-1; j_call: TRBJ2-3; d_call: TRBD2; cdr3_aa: CSATSGIQNSIDTQYF; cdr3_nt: TGCAGTGCTACCAGCGGGATCCAAAATAGCATAGATACGCAGTATTTT
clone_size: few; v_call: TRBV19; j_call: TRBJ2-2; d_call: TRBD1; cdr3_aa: CASNRGTGSGELFF; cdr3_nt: TGTGCCAGTAACAGGGGAACGGGATCCGGGGAGCTGTTTTTT
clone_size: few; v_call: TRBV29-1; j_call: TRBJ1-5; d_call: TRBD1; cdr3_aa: CSVQGAGQPQHF; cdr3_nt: TGCAGCGTCCAGGGGGCCGGTCAGCCCCAGCATTTT
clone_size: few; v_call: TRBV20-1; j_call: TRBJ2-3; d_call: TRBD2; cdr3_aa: CSAKRGDSTDTQYF; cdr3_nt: TGCAGTGCTAAGCGGGGGGACAGCACAGATACGCAGTATTTT
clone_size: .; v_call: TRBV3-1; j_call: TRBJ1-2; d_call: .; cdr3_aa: CASSPINRVLVGGYTF; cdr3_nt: TGTGCCAGCAGCCCAATCAACAGGGTTCTAGTTGGCGGCTACACCTTC
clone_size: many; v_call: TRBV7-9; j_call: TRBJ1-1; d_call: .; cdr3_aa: CASSLWDTEAFF; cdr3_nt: TGTGCCAGCAGCTTGTGGGACACTGAAGCTTTCTTT
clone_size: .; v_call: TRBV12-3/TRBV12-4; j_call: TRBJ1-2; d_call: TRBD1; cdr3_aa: CASSLFYGQGQLGDYGYTF; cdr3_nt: TGTGCCAGCAGTTTATTCTATGGACAGGGGCAGTTGGGTGACTATGGCTACACCTTC
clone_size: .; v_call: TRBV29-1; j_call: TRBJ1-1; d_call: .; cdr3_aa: CSVLLTLSAEAFF; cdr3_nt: TGCAGCGTTCTACTGACACTATCGGCTGAAGCTTTCTTT
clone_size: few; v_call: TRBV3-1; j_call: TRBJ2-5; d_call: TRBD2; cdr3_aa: CASSFRTSGQGYF; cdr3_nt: TGTGCCAGCAGCTTCAGGACTAGCGGCCAAGGTTACTTC
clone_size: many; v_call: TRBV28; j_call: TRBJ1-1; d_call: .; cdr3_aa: CASSRPTENTEAFF; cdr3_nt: TGTGCCAGCAGTCGCCCGACAGAGAACACTGAAGCTTTCTTT